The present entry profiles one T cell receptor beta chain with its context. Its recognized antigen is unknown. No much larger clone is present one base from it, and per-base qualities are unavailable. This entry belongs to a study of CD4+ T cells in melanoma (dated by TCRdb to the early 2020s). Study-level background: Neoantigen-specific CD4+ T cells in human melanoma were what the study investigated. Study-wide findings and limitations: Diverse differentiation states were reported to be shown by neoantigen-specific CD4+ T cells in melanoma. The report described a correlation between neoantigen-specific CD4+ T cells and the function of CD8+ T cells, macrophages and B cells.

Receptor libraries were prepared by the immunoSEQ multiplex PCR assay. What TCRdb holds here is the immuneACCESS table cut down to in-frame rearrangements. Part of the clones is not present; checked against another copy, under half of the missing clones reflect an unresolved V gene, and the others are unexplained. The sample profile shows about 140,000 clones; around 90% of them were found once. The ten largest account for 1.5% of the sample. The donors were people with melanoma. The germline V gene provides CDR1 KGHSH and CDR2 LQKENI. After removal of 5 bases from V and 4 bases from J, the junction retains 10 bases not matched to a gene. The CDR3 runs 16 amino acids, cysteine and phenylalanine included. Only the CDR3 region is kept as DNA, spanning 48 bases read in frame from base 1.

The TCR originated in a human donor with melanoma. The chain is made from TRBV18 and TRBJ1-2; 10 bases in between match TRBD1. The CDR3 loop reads CASSTGTGVYGYGYTF. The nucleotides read TGTGCCAGCTCAACCGGGACAGGGGTTTACGGCTATGGCTACACCTTC.